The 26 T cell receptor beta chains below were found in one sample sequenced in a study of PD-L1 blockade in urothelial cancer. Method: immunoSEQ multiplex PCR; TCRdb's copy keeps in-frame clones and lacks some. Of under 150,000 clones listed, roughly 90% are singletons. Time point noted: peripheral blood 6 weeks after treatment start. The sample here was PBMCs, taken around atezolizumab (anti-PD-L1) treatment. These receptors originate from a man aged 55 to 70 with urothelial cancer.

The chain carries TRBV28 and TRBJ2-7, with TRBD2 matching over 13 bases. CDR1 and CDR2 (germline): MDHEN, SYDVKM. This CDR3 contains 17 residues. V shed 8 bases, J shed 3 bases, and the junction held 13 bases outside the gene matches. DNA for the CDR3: TGTGCCAGCGGTACTAGCGGGAGGGCCTTGAGTGGCTACGAGCAGTACTTC. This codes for CASGTSGRALSGYEQYF.

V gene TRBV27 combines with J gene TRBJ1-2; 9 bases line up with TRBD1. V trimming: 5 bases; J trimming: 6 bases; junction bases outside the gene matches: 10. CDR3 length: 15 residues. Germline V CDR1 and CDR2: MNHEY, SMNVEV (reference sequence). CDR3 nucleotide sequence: TGTGCCAGCAGTACCCACAGGGGGCGGAAGGATGGCTACACCTTC. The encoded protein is CASSTHRGRKDGYTF.

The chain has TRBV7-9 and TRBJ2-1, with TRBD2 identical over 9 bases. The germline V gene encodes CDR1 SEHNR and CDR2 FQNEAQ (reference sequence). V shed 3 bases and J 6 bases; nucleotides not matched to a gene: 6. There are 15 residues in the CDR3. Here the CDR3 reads CASSFGGGASNEQFF. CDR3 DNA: TGTGCCAGCAGCTTCGGCGGGGGGGCCTCCAATGAGCAGTTCTTC.

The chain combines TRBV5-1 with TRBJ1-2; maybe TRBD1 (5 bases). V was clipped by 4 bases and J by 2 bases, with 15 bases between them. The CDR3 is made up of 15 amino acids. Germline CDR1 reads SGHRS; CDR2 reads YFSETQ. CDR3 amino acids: CASSDGGAVNYGYTF. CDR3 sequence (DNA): TGCGCCAGCAGCGATGGCGGGGCTGTGAACTATGGCTACACCTTC.

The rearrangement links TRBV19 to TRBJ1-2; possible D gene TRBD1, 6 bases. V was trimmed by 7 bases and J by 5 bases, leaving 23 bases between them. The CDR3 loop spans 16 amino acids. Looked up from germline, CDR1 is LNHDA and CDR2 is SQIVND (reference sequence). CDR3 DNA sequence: TGTGCCAGTAAGGTCCAGAAGGGCCAGGGGTCGTATGGCTACACCTTC. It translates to CASKVQKGQGSYGYTF. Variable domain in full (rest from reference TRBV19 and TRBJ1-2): DGGITQSPKYLFRKEGQNVTLSCEQNLNHDAMYWYRQDPGQGLRLIYYSQIVNDFQKGDIAEGYSVSREKKESFPLTVTSAQKNPTAFYLCASKVQKGQGSYGYTFGSGTRLTVV.

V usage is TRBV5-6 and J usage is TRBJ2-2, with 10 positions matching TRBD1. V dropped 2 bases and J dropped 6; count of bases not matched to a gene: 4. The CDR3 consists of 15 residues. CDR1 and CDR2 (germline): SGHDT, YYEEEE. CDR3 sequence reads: CASSLDRGRPGELFF. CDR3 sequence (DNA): TGTGCCAGCAGCTTAGACAGGGGGCGCCCCGGGGAGCTGTTTTTT.

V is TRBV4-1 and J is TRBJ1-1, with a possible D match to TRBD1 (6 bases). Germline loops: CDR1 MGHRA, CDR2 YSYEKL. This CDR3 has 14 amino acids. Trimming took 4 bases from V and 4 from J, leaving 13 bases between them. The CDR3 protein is CASSLDLGATEAFF. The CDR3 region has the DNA TGCGCCAGCAGCCTAGATCTGGGGGCCACTGAAGCTTTCTTT.

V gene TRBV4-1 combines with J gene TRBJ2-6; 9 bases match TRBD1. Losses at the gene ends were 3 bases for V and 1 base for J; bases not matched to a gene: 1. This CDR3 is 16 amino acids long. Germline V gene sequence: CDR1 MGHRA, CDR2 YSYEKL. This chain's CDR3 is CASSQGTGSGANVLTF. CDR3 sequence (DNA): TGCGCCAGCAGCCAGGGGACAGGGTCTGGGGCCAACGTCCTGACTTTC.

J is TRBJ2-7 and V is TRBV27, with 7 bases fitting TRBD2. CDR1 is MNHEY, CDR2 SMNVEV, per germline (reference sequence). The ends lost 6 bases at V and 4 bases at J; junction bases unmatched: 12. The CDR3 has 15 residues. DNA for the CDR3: TGTGCCAGCAGGTGGGGGGGGACGGGGTCGTACGAGCAGTACTTC. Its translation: CASRWGGTGSYEQYF.

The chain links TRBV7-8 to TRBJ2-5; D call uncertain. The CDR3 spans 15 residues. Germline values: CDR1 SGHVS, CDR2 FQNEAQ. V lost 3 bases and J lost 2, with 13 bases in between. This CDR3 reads CASSFRETEQETQYF. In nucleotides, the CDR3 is TGTGCCAGCAGCTTCAGAGAGACTGAGCAAGAGACCCAGTACTTC.

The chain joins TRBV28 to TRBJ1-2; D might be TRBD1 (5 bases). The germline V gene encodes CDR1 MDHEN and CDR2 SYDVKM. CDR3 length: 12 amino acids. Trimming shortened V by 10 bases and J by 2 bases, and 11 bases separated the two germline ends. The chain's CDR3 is CAISRGNYGYTF. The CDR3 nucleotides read TGTGCCATCTCCCGGGGGAACTATGGCTACACCTTC.

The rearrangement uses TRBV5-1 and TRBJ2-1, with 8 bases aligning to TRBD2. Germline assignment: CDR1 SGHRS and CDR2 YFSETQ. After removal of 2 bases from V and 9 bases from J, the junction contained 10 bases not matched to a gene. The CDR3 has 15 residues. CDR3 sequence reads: CASSFGGAGVGEQFF. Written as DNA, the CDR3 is TGCGCCAGCAGCTTTGGTGGAGCGGGAGTTGGTGAGCAGTTCTTC.

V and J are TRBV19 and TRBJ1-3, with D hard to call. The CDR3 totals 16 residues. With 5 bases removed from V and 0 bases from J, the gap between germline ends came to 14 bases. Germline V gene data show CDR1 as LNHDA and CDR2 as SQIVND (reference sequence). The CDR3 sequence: CASSLSHESSGNTIYF. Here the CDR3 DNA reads TGTGCCAGTAGTTTATCCCATGAGAGCTCTGGAAACACCATATATTTT.

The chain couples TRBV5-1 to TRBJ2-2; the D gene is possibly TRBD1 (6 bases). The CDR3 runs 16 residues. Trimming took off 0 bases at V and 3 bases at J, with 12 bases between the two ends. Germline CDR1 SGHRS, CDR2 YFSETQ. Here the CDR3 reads CASSLGAGVYTGELFF. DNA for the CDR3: TGCGCCAGCAGCTTGGGTGCAGGGGTCTACACCGGGGAGCTGTTTTTT.

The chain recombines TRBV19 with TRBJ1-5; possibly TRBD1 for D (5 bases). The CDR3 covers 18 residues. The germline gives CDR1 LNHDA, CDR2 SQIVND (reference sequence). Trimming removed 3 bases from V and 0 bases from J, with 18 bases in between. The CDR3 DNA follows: TGTGCCAGTAGTATCCCAGACAGAATCCTTTATAGCAATCAGCCCCAGCATTTT. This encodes CASSIPDRILYSNQPQHF.

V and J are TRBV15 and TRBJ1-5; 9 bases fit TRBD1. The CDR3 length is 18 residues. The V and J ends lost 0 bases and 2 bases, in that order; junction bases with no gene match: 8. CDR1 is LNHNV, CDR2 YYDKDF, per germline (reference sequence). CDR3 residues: CATSRDWARTGGNQPQHF. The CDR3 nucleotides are TGTGCCACCAGCAGAGATTGGGCCCGGACAGGGGGCAATCAGCCCCAGCATTTT.

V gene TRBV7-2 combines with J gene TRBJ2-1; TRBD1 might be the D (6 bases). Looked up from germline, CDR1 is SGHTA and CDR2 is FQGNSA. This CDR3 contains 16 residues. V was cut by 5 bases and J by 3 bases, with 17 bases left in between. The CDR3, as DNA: TGTGCCAGCAGCCCCACTTACAGACAGGTCTACAATGAGCAGTTCTTC. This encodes CASSPTYRQVYNEQFF.

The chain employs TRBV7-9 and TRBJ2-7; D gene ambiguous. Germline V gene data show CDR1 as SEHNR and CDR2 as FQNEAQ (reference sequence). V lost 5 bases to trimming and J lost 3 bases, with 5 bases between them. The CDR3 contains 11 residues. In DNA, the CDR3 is TGTGCCAGCAGCCTACTCTACGAGCAGTACTTC. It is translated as CASSLLYEQYF.

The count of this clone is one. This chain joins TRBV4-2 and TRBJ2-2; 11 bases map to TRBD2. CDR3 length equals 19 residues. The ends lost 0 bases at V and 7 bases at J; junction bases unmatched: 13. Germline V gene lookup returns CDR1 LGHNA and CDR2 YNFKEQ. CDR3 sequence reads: CASSQDPQGTSGRGGELFF. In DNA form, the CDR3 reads TGTGCCAGCAGCCAAGATCCCCAAGGGACTAGCGGCAGAGGCGGGGAGCTGTTTTTT.

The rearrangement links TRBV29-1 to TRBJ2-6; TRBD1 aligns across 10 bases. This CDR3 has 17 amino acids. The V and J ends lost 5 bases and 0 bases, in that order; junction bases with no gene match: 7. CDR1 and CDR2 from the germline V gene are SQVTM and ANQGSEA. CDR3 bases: TGCAGCGTTCTAGGGGGACAGGGGAGCTCTGGGGCCAACGTCCTGACTTTC. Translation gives CSVLGGQGSSGANVLTF.

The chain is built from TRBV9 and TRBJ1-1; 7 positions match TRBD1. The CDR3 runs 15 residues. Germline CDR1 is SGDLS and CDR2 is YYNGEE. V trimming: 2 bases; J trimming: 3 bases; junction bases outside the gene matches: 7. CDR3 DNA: TGTGCCAGCAGCGTCCAGGGGGGCCTGTACACTGAAGCTTTCTTT. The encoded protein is CASSVQGGLYTEAFF.

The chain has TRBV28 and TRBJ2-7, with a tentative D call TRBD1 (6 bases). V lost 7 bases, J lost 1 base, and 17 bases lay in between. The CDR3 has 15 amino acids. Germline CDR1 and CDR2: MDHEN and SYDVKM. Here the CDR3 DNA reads TGTGCCAGCACCCCTCACAGGGACACTTCCTACGAGCAGTACTTC. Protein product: CASTPHRDTSYEQYF.

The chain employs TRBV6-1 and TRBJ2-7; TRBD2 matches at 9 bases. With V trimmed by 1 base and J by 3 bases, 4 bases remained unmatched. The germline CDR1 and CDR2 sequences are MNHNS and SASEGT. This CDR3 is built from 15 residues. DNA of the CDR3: TGTGCCAGCAGTGAAGGGACTAGCGTACTCTACGAGCAGTACTTC. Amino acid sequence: CASSEGTSVLYEQYF.

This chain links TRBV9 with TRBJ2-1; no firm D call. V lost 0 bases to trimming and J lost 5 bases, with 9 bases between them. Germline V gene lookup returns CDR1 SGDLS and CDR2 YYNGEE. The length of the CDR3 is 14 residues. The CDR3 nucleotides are TGTGCCAGCAGCGTAGGAACAGAAAACAATGAGCAGTTCTTC. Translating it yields CASSVGTENNEQFF.

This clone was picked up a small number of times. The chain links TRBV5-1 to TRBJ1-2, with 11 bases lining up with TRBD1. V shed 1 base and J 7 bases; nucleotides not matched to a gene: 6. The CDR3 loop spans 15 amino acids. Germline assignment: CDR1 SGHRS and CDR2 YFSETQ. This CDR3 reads CASSLLGTGGVGYTF. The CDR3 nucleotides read TGCGCCAGCAGCTTGCTCGGGACAGGGGGAGTTGGCTACACCTTC.

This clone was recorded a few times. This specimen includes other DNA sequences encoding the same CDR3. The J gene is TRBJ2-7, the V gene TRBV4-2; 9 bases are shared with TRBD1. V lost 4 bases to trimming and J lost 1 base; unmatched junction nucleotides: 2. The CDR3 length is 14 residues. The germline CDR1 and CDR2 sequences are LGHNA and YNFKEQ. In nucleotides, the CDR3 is TGTGCCAGCAGCCCCGGGACAGGGTCCTACGAGCAGTACTTC. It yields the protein CASSPGTGSYEQYF.